These T cell receptor beta chains were read from a single sample in a study of cytomegalovirus exposure and HLA in healthy donors. Repertoires were generated with immunoSEQ multiplex PCR, while TCRdb's copy carries only in-frame clones and drops some. Of fewer than 45,000 clones in the sample, around 69% were seen once. The specimen sequenced was PBMCs. The receptor source for this set is a woman in her thirties in good health and CMV-seropositive. The CDR3 runs from the conserved cysteine through the conserved F or W. The D gene is left open where the match is weak. A row's size may be missing; if present it is once, few, many or a size class.

clone size	V gene	J gene	D gene	CDR3 protein	CDR3 DNA
NA	TRBV6-5	TRBJ2-7	NA	CASSDLPKAEQYF	TGTGCCAGCAGCGACCTTCCTAAAGCGGAGCAGTACTTC
NA	TRBV19	TRBJ1-5	TRBD1	CASSGQGAWQPQHF	TGTGCCAGTTCGGGACAGGGGGCATGGCAGCCCCAGCATTTT
NA	TRBV10-1	TRBJ2-7	TRBD1	CASSARTGEDSYEQYF	TGCGCCAGCAGTGCCCGGACAGGGGAGGACTCCTACGAGCAGTACTTC
few	TRBV7-8	TRBJ2-7	TRBD1	CASSLALGQGREQYF	TGTGCCAGCAGCTTAGCGCTGGGACAGGGTCGGGAGCAGTACTTC
NA	TRBV11-2	TRBJ2-7	TRBD2	CASSLVGGGEQYF	TGTGCCAGCAGCTTAGTGGGGGGGGGCGAGCAGTACTTC
few	TRBV6-1	TRBJ1-6	NA	CASSISFTLHF	TGTGCCAGCAGTATCTCTTTTACCCTCCACTTT
NA	TRBV11-2	TRBJ2-1	TRBD2	CASSLRTSGSDNEQFF	TGTGCCAGCAGCTTGCGGACTAGCGGGAGTGACAATGAGCAGTTCTTC
NA	TRBV2	TRBJ2-5	TRBD1	CASSKQGVQETQYF	TGTGCCAGCAGTAAACAGGGGGTTCAAGAGACCCAGTACTTC
few	TRBV25-1	TRBJ2-2	TRBD1	CASSEGARDTGELFF	TGTGCCAGCAGCGAGGGGGCGCGGGACACCGGGGAGCTGTTTTTT
NA	TRBV19	TRBJ1-2	TRBD1	CASSAGQGIYGYTF	TGTGCCAGTAGTGCCGGACAGGGGATCTATGGCTACACCTTC
NA	TRBV28	TRBJ1-5	TRBD1	CASLGGSPHGQPQHF	TGTGCCAGCCTAGGGGGCTCCCCACACGGGCAGCCCCAGCATTTT
few	TRBV4-1	TRBJ2-1	NA	CASSQDLGGDEQFF	TGCGCCAGCAGCCAAGATCTAGGGGGGGATGAGCAGTTCTTC
NA	TRBV29-1	TRBJ2-5	NA	CSVDSRYRLAYEETQYF	TGCAGCGTTGATTCGCGCTATAGGCTAGCTTATGAAGAGACCCAGTACTTC
NA	TRBV5-1	TRBJ2-3	TRBD1	CASNTGTGTDTQYF	TGCGCCAGCAATACCGGGACAGGCACAGATACGCAGTATTTT
NA	TRBV11-2	TRBJ2-3	TRBD2	CASSPGAYSRGLVDTQYF	TGTGCCAGCAGTCCCGGGGCCTACTCGCGGGGGTTGGTAGATACGCAGTATTTT
NA	TRBV11-2	TRBJ2-7	TRBD1	CASSLGWDSSYEQYF	TGTGCCAGCAGCTTAGGGTGGGACAGCTCCTACGAGCAGTACTTC
few	TRBV27	TRBJ2-5	TRBD2	CASSLSSFGQGGETQYF	TGTGCCAGCAGTTTATCATCGTTTGGGCAGGGAGGGGAGACCCAGTACTTC
once	TRBV27	TRBJ2-2	TRBD2	CASSWASGFGELFF	TGTGCCAGCAGTTGGGCTAGCGGGTTCGGGGAGCTGTTTTTT
NA	TRBV2	TRBJ1-5	TRBD1	CASSSGQPSQPQHF	TGTGCCAGCAGTTCGGGACAGCCTAGTCAGCCCCAGCATTTT
NA	TRBV19	TRBJ1-2	NA	CASSIPVLDYGYTF	TGTGCCAGTAGTATCCCGGTGCTCGACTATGGCTACACCTTC
NA	TRBV7-2	TRBJ2-6	TRBD2	CASSTGLAAHSGANVLTF	TGTGCCAGCAGCACAGGACTAGCGGCCCACTCTGGGGCCAACGTCCTGACTTTC
NA	TRBV6-1	TRBJ2-6	NA	CASSEGNPGANVLTF	TGTGCCAGCAGTGAGGGCAATCCTGGGGCCAACGTCCTGACTTTC
NA	TRBV2	TRBJ1-1	NA	CASIRGQGDTEAFF	TGTGCCAGCATTAGGGGCCAGGGCGACACTGAAGCTTTCTTT
NA	TRBV21-1	TRBJ1-5	NA	CASSALRAQVPQPQHF	TGTGCCAGCAGCGCTCTGAGGGCCCAAGTCCCTCAGCCCCAGCATTTT
NA	TRBV4-1	TRBJ2-7	TRBD2	CASSQGGRASGLYEQYF	TGCGCCAGCAGCCAAGGGGGGAGGGCTAGCGGACTTTACGAGCAGTACTTC
NA	TRBV29-1	TRBJ2-2	TRBD1	CSVEDHRTGTGELFF	TGCAGCGTTGAAGATCACAGGACAGGGACCGGGGAGCTGTTTTTT
NA	TRBV5-4	TRBJ2-5	TRBD2	CASSRLAGERETQYF	TGTGCCAGCAGCCGCCTAGCGGGAGAACGGGAGACCCAGTACTTC
NA	TRBV4-2	TRBJ1-1	NA	CASSRTFGGPNTEAFF	TGTGCCAGCAGCCGGACCTTCGGGGGGCCGAACACTGAAGCTTTCTTT
once	TRBV30	TRBJ1-1	NA	CAWSTGLGTEAFF	TGTGCCTGGAGTACAGGGTTGGGCACTGAAGCTTTCTTT
NA	TRBV5-1	TRBJ2-3	NA	CASSQWTGISTDTQYF	TGCGCCAGCAGTCAGTGGACGGGGATTAGCACAGATACGCAGTATTTT
NA	TRBV27	TRBJ2-1	TRBD2	CATRRGGSVPEQFF	TGTGCCACCAGGCGAGGCGGGAGCGTTCCTGAGCAGTTCTTC
NA	TRBV5-1	TRBJ1-2	TRBD1	CASSLIGGGNYGYTF	TGCGCCAGCAGCTTGATCGGAGGGGGCAACTATGGCTACACCTTC
NA	TRBV6-5	TRBJ1-1	NA	CASSWSSENTEAFF	TGTGCCAGCAGTTGGTCCAGTGAGAACACTGAAGCTTTCTTT
NA	TRBV7-2	TRBJ1-2	NA	CASSLESSSDGYTF	TGTGCCAGCAGCTTAGAGTCGTCTTCGGATGGCTACACCTTC
NA	TRBV25-1	TRBJ1-5	NA	CASSDSNQPQHF	TGTGCCAGCAGTGACTCGAATCAGCCCCAGCATTTT
few	TRBV4-2	TRBJ2-3	TRBD2	CASSQDLRLAGDTDTQYF	TGTGCCAGCAGCCAAGATCTCAGGCTAGCGGGGGACACAGATACGCAGTATTTT
NA	TRBV15	TRBJ2-1	TRBD2	CATSRGENSGRDEQFF	TGTGCCACCAGCAGAGGAGAGAATAGCGGGAGAGATGAGCAGTTCTTC
once	TRBV15	TRBJ2-1	NA	CATSRLGRGPYNEQFF	TGTGCCACCAGCAGACTGGGGCGGGGACCCTACAATGAGCAGTTCTTC
NA	TRBV11-2	TRBJ2-3	TRBD2	CASSLYSTLTGGTTDTQYF	TGTGCCAGCAGCTTATACTCGACCTTAACGGGGGGAACCACAGATACGCAGTATTTT
NA	TRBV9	TRBJ2-1	NA	CASSVWDNEYNEQFF	TGTGCCAGCAGCGTATGGGACAACGAATACAATGAGCAGTTCTTC
once	TRBV2	TRBJ2-7	NA	CASDKDSGGYEQYF	TGTGCCAGCGACAAAGATAGTGGAGGTTACGAGCAGTACTTT
NA	TRBV5-6	TRBJ2-1	NA	CASSVGVHTYNEQFF	TGTGCCAGCAGCGTCGGGGTCCATACCTACAATGAGCAGTTCTTC
NA	TRBV5-1	TRBJ2-5	TRBD2	CASSLGSSGGAEETQYF	TGCGCCAGCAGCTTGGGGTCTAGCGGGGGGGCCGAGGAGACCCAGTACTTC
NA	TRBV10-2	TRBJ2-7	TRBD2	CASSGLAGTYEQYF	TGCGCCAGCAGTGGCCTAGCGGGGACCTACGAGCAGTACTTC
NA	TRBV28	TRBJ1-4	TRBD1	CASGPGGREKLFF	TGTGCCAGCGGGCCAGGGGGACGCGAAAAACTGTTTTTT
NA	TRBV6-5	TRBJ2-3	NA	CASKGQSTDTQYF	TGTGCCAGCAAAGGACAGAGCACAGATACGCAGTATTTT
NA	TRBV7-6	TRBJ1-4	NA	CASSSQQNEKLFF	TGTGCCAGCAGCTCCCAACAAAATGAAAAACTGTTTTTT
NA	TRBV19	TRBJ1-2	NA	CATYGGREGYTF	TGTGCCACCTATGGGGGCAGGGAGGGCTACACCTTC
medium-sized	TRBV6-6	TRBJ2-1	NA	CASRTIRGEQFF	TGTGCCAGCAGAACTATCCGGGGGGAGCAGTTCTTC
few	TRBV15	TRBJ1-6	NA	CATSLPGTGNSPLHF	TGTGCCACCAGCCTTCCGGGAACTGGTAATTCACCCCTCCACTTT
NA	TRBV9	TRBJ1-2	NA	CASSDVAGPLYGYTF	TGTGCCAGCAGCGATGTAGCAGGGCCATTATATGGCTACACCTTC
NA	TRBV4-1	TRBJ1-1	NA	CASSRSEEGPEAFF	TGCGCCAGCAGCCGGTCGGAGGAGGGGCCTGAAGCTTTCTTT
NA	TRBV27	TRBJ2-1	NA	CASSLRGGNEQFF	TGTGCCAGCAGTTTACGGGGTGGGAATGAGCAGTTCTTC
once	TRBV7-3	TRBJ2-1	TRBD1	CASSLEQGSYNEQFF	TGTGCCAGCAGCTTAGAACAGGGGTCCTACAATGAGCAGTTCTTC
NA	TRBV2	TRBJ1-1	TRBD1	CASTRLGTGNTEAFF	TGTGCCAGCACCCGTTTAGGGACAGGGAACACTGAAGCTTTCTTT
few	TRBV5-5	TRBJ1-2	NA	CASSLVSGNGYPF	TGTGCCAGCAGCTTGGTGTCCGGGAATGGCTACCCCTTC
NA	TRBV28	TRBJ2-3	TRBD2	CASSPGLAGGVDTQYF	TGTGCCAGCAGTCCTGGACTAGCGGGAGGAGTGGATACGCAGTATTTT
NA	TRBV2	TRBJ2-3	NA	CASSEVMSRVVTQYF	TGTGCCAGCAGTGAAGTTATGTCTCGGGTCGTTACGCAGTATTTT
once	TRBV2	TRBJ1-6	NA	CASSVEAYNSPLHF	TGTGCCAGCAGTGTAGAAGCCTATAATTCACCCCTCCACTTT
NA	TRBV2	TRBJ1-2	NA	CASSGYGDTNYGYTF	TGTGCCAGCAGTGGGTATGGAGATACTAACTATGGCTACACCTTC